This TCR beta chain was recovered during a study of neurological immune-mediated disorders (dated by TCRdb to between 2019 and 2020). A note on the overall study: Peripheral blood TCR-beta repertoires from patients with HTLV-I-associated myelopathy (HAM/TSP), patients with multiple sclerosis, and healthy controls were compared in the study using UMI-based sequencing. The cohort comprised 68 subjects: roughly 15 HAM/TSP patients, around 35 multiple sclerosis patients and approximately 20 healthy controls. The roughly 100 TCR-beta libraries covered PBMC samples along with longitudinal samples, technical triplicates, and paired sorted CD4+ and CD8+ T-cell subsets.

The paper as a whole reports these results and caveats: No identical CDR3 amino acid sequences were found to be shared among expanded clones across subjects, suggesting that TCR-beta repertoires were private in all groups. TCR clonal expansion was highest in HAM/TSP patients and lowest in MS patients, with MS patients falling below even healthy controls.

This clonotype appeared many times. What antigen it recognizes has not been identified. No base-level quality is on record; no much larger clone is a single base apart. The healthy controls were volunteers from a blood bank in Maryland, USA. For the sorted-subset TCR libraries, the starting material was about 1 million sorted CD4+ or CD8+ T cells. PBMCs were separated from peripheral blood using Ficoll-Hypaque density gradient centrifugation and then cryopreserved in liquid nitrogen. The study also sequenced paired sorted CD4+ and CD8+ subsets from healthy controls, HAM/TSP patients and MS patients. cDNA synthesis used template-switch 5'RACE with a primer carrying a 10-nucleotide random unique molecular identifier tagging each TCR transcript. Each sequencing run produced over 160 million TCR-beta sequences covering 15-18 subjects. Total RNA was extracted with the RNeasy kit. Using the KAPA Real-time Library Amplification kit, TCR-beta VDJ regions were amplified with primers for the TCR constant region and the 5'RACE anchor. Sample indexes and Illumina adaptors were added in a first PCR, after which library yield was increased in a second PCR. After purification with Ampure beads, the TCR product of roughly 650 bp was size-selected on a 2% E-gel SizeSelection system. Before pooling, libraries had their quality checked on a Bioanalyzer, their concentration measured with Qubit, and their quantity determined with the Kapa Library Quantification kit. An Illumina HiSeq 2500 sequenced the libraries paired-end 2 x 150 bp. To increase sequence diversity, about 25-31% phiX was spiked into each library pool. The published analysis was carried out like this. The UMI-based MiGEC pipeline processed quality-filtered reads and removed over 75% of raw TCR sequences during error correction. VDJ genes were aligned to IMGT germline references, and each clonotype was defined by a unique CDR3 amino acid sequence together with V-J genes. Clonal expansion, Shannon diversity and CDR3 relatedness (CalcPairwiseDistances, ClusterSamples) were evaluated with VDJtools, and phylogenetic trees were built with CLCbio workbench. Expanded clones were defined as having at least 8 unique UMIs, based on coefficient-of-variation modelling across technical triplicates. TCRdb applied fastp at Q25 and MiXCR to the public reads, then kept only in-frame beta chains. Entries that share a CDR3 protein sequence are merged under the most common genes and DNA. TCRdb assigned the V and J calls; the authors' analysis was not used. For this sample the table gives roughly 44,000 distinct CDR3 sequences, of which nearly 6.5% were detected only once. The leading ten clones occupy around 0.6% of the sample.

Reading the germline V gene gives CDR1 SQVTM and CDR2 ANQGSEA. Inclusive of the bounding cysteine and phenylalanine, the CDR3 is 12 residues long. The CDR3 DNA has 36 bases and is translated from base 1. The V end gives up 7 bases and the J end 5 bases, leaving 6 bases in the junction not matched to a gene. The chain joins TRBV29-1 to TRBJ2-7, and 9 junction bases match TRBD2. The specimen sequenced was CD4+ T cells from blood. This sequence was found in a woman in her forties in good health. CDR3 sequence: CSGGTSRDEQYF. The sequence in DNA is TGCAGCGGCGGGACTAGCAGGGACGAGCAGTACTTC.